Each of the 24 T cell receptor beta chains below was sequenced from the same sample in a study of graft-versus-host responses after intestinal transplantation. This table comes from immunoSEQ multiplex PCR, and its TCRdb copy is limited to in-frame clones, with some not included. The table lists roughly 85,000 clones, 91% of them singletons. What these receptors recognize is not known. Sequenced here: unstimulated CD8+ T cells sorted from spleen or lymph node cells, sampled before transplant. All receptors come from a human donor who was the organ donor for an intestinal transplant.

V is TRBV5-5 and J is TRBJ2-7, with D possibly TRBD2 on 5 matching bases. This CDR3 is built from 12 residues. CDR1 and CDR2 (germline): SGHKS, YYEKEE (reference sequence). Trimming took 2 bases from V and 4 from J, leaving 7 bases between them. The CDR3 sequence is CASSFGSYEQYF. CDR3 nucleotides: TGTGCCAGCAGCTTTGGGAGTTACGAGCAGTACTTC. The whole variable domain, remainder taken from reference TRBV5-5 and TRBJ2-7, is DAGVTQSPTHLIKTRGQQVTLRCSPISGHKSVSWYQQVLGQGPQFIFQYYEKEERGRGNFPDRFSARQFPNYSSELNVNALLLGDSALYLCASSFGSYEQYFGPGTRLTVT.

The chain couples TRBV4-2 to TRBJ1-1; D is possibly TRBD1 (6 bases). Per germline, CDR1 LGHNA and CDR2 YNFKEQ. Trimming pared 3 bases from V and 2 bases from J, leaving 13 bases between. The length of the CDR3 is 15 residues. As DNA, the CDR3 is TGTGCCAGCAGCCATGGGGACACCCCTAACACTGAAGCTTTCTTT. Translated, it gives CASSHGDTPNTEAFF.

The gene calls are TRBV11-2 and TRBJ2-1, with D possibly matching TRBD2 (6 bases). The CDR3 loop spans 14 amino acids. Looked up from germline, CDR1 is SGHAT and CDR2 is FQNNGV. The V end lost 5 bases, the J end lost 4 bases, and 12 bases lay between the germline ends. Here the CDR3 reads CASSPGLGYNEQFF. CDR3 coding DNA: TGTGCCAGCAGCCCGGGACTGGGTTACAATGAGCAGTTCTTC.

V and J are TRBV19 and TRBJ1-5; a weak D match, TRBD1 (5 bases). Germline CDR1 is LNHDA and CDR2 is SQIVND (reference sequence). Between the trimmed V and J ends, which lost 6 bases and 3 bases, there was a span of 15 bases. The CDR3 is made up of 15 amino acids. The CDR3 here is CASSTDRYTNQPQHF. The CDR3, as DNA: TGTGCCAGTAGCACCGACAGATACACCAATCAGCCCCAGCATTTT.

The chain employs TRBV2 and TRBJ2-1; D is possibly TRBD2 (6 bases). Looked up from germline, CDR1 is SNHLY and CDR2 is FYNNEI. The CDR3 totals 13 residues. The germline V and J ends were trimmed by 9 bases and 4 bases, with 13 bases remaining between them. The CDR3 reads CARHVGGYNEQFF. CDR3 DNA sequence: TGTGCCAGACACGTGGGGGGATACAATGAGCAGTTCTTC.

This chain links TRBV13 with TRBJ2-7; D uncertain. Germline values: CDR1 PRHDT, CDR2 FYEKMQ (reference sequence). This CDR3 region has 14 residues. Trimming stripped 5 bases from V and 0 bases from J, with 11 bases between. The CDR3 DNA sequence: TGTGCCAGCAGCCCTACATTATTCTCCTACGAGCAGTACTTC. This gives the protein CASSPTLFSYEQYF.

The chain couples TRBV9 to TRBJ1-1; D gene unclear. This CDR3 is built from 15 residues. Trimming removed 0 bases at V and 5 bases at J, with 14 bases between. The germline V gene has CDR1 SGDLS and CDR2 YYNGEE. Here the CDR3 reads CASSVAGAGRTEAFF. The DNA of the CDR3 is TGTGCCAGCAGCGTAGCTGGAGCAGGCCGAACTGAAGCTTTCTTT. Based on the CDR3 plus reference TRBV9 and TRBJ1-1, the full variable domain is DSGVTQTPKHLITATGQRVTLRCSPRSGDLSVYWYQQSLDQGLQFLIQYYNGEERAKGNILERFSAQQFPDLHSELNLSSLELGDSALYFCASSVAGAGRTEAFFGQGTRLTVV.

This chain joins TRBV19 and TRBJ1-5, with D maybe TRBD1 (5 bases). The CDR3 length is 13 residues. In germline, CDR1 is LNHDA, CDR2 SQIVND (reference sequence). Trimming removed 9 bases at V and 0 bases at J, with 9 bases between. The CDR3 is CASRDGSNQPQHF. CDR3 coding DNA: TGTGCCAGCCGGGACGGTAGCAATCAGCCCCAGCATTTT.

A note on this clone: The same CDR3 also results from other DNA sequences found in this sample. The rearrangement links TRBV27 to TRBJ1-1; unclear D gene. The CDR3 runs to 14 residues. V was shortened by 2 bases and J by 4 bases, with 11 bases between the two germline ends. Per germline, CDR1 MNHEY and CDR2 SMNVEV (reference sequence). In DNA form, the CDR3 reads TGTGCCAGCAGTTTAAAGGGAGGTGGCACTGAAGCTTTCTTT. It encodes CASSLKGGGTEAFF.

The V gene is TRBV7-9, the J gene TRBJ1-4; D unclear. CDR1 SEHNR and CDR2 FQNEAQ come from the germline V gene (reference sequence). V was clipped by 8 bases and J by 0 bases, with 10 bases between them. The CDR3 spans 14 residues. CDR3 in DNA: TGTGCCAGCCGTCCGCCCGCAACTAATGAAAAACTGTTTTTT. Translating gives CASRPPATNEKLFF.

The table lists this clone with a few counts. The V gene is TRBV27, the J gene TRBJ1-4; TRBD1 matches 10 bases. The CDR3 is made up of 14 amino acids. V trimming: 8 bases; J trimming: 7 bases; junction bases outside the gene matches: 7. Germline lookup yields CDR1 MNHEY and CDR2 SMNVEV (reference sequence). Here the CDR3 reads CASCPGQGSEKLFF. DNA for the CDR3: TGTGCCAGCTGTCCGGGACAGGGGTCTGAAAAACTGTTTTTT.

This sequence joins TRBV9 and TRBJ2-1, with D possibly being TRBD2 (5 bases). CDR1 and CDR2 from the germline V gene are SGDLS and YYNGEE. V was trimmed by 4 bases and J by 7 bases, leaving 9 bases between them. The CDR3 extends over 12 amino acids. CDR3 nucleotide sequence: TGTGCCAGCAGCCAACTAGGAAATGAGCAGTTCTTC. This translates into CASSQLGNEQFF. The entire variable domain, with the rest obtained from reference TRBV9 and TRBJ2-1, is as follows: DSGVTQTPKHLITATGQRVTLRCSPRSGDLSVYWYQQSLDQGLQFLIQYYNGEERAKGNILERFSAQQFPDLHSELNLSSLELGDSALYFCASSQLGNEQFFGPGTRLTVL.

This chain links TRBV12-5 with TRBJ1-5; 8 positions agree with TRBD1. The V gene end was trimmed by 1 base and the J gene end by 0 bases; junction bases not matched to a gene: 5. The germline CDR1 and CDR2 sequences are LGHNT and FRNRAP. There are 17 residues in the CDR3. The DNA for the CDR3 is TGTGCTAGTGGTTTGGGACAGGGGCAAATTAGCAATCAGCCCCAGCATTTT. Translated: CASGLGQGQISNQPQHF.

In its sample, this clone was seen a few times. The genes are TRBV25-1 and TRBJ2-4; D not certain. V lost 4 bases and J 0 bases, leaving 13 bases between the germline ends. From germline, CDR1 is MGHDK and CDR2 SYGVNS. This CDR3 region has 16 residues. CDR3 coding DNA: TGTGCCAGCAGTGTTTGGGATCTCCTAGCCAAAAACATTCAGTACTTC. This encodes CASSVWDLLAKNIQYF.

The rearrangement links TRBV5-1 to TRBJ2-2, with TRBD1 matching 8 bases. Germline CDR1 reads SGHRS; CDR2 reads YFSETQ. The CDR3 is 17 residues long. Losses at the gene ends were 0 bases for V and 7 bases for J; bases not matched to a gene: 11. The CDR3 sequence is CASSLAPRGLNGGELFF. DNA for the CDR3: TGCGCCAGCAGCTTGGCGCCCAGGGGGCTGAATGGCGGGGAGCTGTTTTTT.

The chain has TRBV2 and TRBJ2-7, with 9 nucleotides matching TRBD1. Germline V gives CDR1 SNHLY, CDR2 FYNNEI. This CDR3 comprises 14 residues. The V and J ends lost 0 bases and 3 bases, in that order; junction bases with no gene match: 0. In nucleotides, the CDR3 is TGTGCCAGCAGTGAAGCGGGACAGGGCTACGAGCAGTACTTC. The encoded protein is CASSEAGQGYEQYF.

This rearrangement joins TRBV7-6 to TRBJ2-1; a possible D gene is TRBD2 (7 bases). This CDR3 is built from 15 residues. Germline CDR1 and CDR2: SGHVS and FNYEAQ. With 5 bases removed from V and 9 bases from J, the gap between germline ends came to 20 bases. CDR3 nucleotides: TGTGCCAGCAGCCCCACGGGGGGCAGGTACGTTGAGCAGTTCTTC. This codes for CASSPTGGRYVEQFF.

CDR3 in amino acids: CASSLGQGVDSPLHF. CDR3 DNA: TGTGCCAGCAGCTTGGGGCAGGGGGTGGATTCACCCCTCCACTTT. The gene calls are TRBV5-5 and TRBJ1-6; 7 positions agree with TRBD1. Germline CDR1 and CDR2: SGHKS and YYEKEE (reference sequence). Trimming cost V 0 bases and J 8 bases; bases outside gene matches: 5. The CDR3 length is 15 residues.

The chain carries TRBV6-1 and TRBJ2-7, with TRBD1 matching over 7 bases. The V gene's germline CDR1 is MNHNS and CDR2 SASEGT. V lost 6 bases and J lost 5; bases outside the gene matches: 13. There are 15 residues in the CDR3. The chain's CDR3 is CASSKGQSPGDEQYF. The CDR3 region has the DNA TGTGCCAGCAGCAAGGGACAGTCCCCTGGGGACGAGCAGTACTTC.

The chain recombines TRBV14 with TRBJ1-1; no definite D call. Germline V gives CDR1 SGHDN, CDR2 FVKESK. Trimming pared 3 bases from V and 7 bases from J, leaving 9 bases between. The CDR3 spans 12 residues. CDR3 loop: CASSQFMSEAFF. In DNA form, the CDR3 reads TGTGCCAGCAGCCAGTTTATGAGTGAAGCTTTCTTT.

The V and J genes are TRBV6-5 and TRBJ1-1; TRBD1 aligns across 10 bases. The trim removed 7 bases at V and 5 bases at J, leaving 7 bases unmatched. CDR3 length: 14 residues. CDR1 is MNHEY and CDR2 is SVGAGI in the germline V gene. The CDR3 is CASTSTGGATEAFF. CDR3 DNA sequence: TGTGCCAGCACCTCGACAGGGGGCGCGACTGAAGCTTTCTTT.

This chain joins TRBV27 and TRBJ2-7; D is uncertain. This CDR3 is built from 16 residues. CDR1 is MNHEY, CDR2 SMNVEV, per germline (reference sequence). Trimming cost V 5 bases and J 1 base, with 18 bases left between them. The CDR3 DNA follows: TGTGCCAGCAGTCCCATCGGTGGTAGCTTATCCTACGAGCAGTACTTC. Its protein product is CASSPIGGSLSYEQYF.

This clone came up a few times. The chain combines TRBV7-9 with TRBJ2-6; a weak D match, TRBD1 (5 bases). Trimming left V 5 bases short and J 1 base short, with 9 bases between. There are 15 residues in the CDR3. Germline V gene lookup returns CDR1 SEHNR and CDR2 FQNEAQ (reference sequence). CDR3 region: CASSETESGANVLTF. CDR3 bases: TGTGCCAGCAGCGAGACAGAGTCTGGGGCCAACGTCCTGACTTTC. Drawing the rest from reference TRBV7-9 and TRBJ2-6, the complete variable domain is DTGVSQNPRHKITKRGQNVTFRCDPISEHNRLYWYRQTLGQGPEFLTYFQNEAQLEKSRLLSDRFSAERPKGSFSTLEIQRTEQGDSAMYLCASSETESGANVLTFGAGSRLTVL.

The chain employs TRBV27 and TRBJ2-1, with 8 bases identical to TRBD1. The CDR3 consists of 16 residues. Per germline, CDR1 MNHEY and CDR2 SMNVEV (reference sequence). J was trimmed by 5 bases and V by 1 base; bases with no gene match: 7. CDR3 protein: CASSLLTGGTDNEQFF. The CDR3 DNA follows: TGTGCCAGCAGTTTATTAACAGGGGGTACGGACAATGAGCAGTTCTTC.